Listed below are T cell receptor beta chains from one sample, sequenced in a study of cytomegalovirus exposure and HLA in healthy donors. Sequencing was performed with immunoSEQ multiplex PCR; in TCRdb, only in-frame clones are kept and a portion is missing. The profile shows about 65,000 clones, roughly 75% of them singletons. Input material: PBMCs. The origin of the receptors is a woman aged 30 to 39 in good health and CMV-seronegative. The CDR3 runs from the conserved cysteine through the conserved F or W. A D gene is named only where the DNA matches it firmly. Clone size is not always given. Where it is, it says once, few, many or a class for expanded clones.

D gene,J gene,V gene,CDR3 length,clone size,CDR3 protein,CDR3 DNA
TRBD2,TRBJ2-2,TRBV30,15,NA,CAWGSGRGYAGELFF,TGTGCCTGGGGCAGCGGGAGGGGTTATGCCGGGGAGCTGTTTTTT
TRBD1,TRBJ2-7,TRBV28,17,NA,CASSLATTGTGNYEQYF,TGTGCCAGCAGTTTGGCCACGACCGGGACAGGTAACTACGAGCAGTACTTC
TRBD2,TRBJ2-5,TRBV6-5,14,NA,CASNRGTSVETQYF,TGTGCCAGCAATAGGGGGACTAGCGTAGAGACCCAGTACTTC
NA,TRBJ2-1,TRBV5-1,13,NA,CASSADWTSEQFF,TGCGCCAGCAGCGCTGACTGGACTTCGGAGCAGTTCTTC
NA,TRBJ2-2,TRBV5-8,14,NA,CASSLYAITGELFF,TGTGCCAGCAGCTTATACGCTATCACCGGGGAGCTGTTTTTT
TRBD1,TRBJ1-2,TRBV7-2,15,NA,CASSPGTEANYGYTF,TGTGCCAGCAGCCCAGGGACAGAAGCTAACTATGGCTACACCTTC
TRBD1,TRBJ1-2,TRBV6-5,16,NA,CASSYWTGRNNYGYTF,TGTGCCAGCAGTTACTGGACAGGGCGTAATAACTATGGCTACACCTTC
NA,TRBJ1-1,TRBV11-2,16,NA,CASSPRSGTVNTEAFF,TGTGCCAGCAGCCCCAGAAGCGGGACTGTGAACACTGAAGCTTTCTTT
NA,TRBJ2-7,TRBV4-3,15,NA,CASSQDWTPGYEQYF,TGCGCCAGCAGCCAAGATTGGACTCCCGGTTACGAGCAGTACTTC
TRBD2,TRBJ2-7,TRBV6-1,16,NA,CASSDMTGQGGNEQYF,TGTGCCAGCAGTGATATGACGGGGCAGGGAGGGAACGAGCAGTACTTC
NA,TRBJ1-2,TRBV7-9,14,NA,CASSFDPGRVGYTF,TGTGCCAGCAGCTTTGACCCGGGAAGGGTCGGCTACACCTTC
NA,TRBJ1-5,TRBV28,19,NA,CASSFSYTDSRYSNQPQHF,TGTGCCAGCAGTTTCTCGTACACAGACAGCCGCTATAGCAATCAGCCCCAGCATTTT
TRBD2,TRBJ2-1,TRBV9,16,NA,CASSLPLAGGPGEQFF,TGTGCCAGCAGCCTCCCGCTAGCGGGAGGGCCCGGTGAGCAGTTCTTC
TRBD1,TRBJ2-7,TRBV7-2,15,NA,CASSWGQLNSYEQYF,TGTGCCAGCAGCTGGGGACAGCTAAACTCCTACGAGCAGTACTTC
TRBD1,TRBJ1-5,TRBV28,12,NA,CRTGSANQPQHF,TGTCGGACAGGGAGCGCCAATCAGCCCCAGCATTTT
TRBD1,TRBJ1-2,TRBV7-2,16,NA,CASSSPDRAASRGYTF,TGTGCCAGCAGCTCCCCGGACAGGGCAGCGTCACGGGGCTACACCTTC
TRBD1,TRBJ2-7,TRBV28,14,NA,CASSRPQGAGEQYF,TGTGCCAGCAGTCGGCCGCAGGGGGCCGGCGAGCAGTACTTC
NA,TRBJ2-7,TRBV7-2,14,NA,CASIEGGGSYEQYF,TGTGCCAGCATCGAGGGTGGCGGCTCCTACGAGCAGTACTTC
NA,TRBJ2-3,TRBV6-6,16,NA,CASSYPRLSTDDTQYF,TGTGCCAGCAGTTACCCGCGACTCTCAACCGACGATACGCAGTATTTT
NA,TRBJ2-5,TRBV5-7,13,NA,CASSHRAGETQYF,TGTGCCAGCAGTCACAGGGCCGGGGAGACCCAGTACTTC
NA,TRBJ1-1,TRBV6-5,13,NA,CASSYGEGTEAFF,TGTGCCAGCAGTTACGGGGAGGGCACTGAAGCTTTCTTT
NA,TRBJ1-1,TRBV9,11,NA,CASSPSRGAFF,TGTGCCAGCAGCCCCTCTAGGGGAGCTTTCTTT
NA,TRBJ2-5,TRBV7-2,11,few,CASSPRETQYF,TGTGCCAGCAGCCCCCGGGAGACCCAGTACTTC
TRBD2,TRBJ2-3,TRBV6-8,16,NA,CASSYRDYRSRDTQYF,TGTGCCAGCAGCTATAGGGACTACCGGAGTCGGGATACGCAGTATTTT
TRBD1,TRBJ2-7,TRBV28,15,NA,CASSTPGTGGYEQYF,TGTGCCAGCAGTACCCCCGGGACAGGGGGGTACGAGCAGTACTTC
NA,TRBJ1-2,TRBV30,11,NA,CAWKLNYGYTF,TGTGCCTGGAAGCTTAACTATGGCTACACCTTC
NA,TRBJ1-1,TRBV29-1,20,few,CSVEWGRALKSVPMNTEAFF,TGCAGCGTTGAGTGGGGCAGGGCCCTAAAATCGGTCCCCATGAACACTGAAGCTTTCTTT
NA,TRBJ2-5,TRBV10-1,14,NA,CASSEGGLEETQYF,TGCGCCAGCAGTGAGGGGGGGTTGGAGGAGACCCAGTACTTC
NA,TRBJ2-7,TRBV2,11,NA,CASSESHEQYF,TGTGCCAGCAGTGAAAGCCACGAGCAGTACTTC
NA,TRBJ1-2,TRBV25-1,14,NA,CASSEPGQGYGYTF,TGTGCCAGCAGTGAACCAGGGCAGGGCTATGGCTACACCTTC
TRBD2,TRBJ2-1,TRBV6-1,17,few,CASSERLAGGIYNEQFF,TGTGCCAGCAGTGAACGACTAGCGGGAGGCATATACAATGAGCAGTTCTTC
TRBD1,TRBJ1-2,TRBV4-2,13,NA,CASTGTGPYGYTF,TGTGCCAGCACCGGGACAGGGCCCTATGGCTACACCTTC
TRBD1,TRBJ1-5,TRBV7-2,15,NA,CASSWGTGGNQPQHF,TGTGCCAGCAGCTGGGGGACAGGGGGCAATCAGCCCCAGCATTTT
TRBD1,TRBJ2-1,TRBV25-1,15,NA,CASIGTVRSYNEQFF,TGTGCCAGCATCGGGACAGTTAGGTCCTACAATGAGCAGTTCTTC
NA,TRBJ2-7,TRBV2,14,few,CASSPQGSPLEQYF,TGTGCCAGCAGTCCCCAGGGATCTCCACTCGAGCAGTACTTC
NA,TRBJ2-7,TRBV6-5,16,NA,CASSSPVSRGRYEQYF,TGTGCCAGCAGTTCTCCGGTCTCCAGGGGTAGATACGAGCAGTACTTC
NA,TRBJ1-1,TRBV6-5,14,NA,CASTREGLGTEAFF,TGTGCCAGCACCCGAGAGGGCCTCGGCACTGAAGCTTTCTTT
NA,TRBJ1-1,TRBV29-1,13,NA,CSVILGGNTEAFF,TGCAGCGTTATCTTGGGGGGGAACACTGAAGCTTTCTTT
NA,TRBJ2-2,TRBV7-9,14,NA,CASSLDPGTGELFF,TGTGCCAGCAGCTTAGACCCCGGCACCGGGGAGCTGTTTTTT
TRBD1,TRBJ1-4,TRBV4-1,17,NA,CASSQGGAQGAREKLFF,TGCGCCAGCAGCCAAGGAGGGGCACAGGGGGCTCGAGAAAAACTGTTTTTT
NA,TRBJ2-5,TRBV7-9,15,NA,CASSSLSGDEETQYF,TGTGCCAGCAGCTCCTTAAGCGGAGACGAAGAGACCCAGTACTTC
TRBD2,TRBJ2-1,TRBV11-2,16,NA,CASSSPLAGGYNEQFF,TGTGCCAGCAGCTCGCCCCTAGCGGGAGGGTACAATGAGCAGTTCTTC
NA,TRBJ1-6,TRBV6-5,13,NA,CASSSDRGSPLHF,TGTGCCAGCAGTTCGGACAGAGGCTCACCCCTCCACTTT
NA,TRBJ1-5,TRBV7-9,14,NA,CASSLDYGNQPQHF,TGTGCCAGCAGCTTAGACTATGGCAATCAGCCCCAGCATTTT
NA,TRBJ1-6,TRBV7-8,13,NA,CASSLGAASPLHF,TGTGCCAGCAGCTTAGGGGCAGCCTCACCCCTCCACTTT
NA,TRBJ2-7,TRBV19,15,NA,CASSIQPRVASEQYF,TGTGCCAGTAGTATACAACCGCGGGTAGCCAGTGAGCAGTACTTC
NA,TRBJ1-5,TRBV7-9,13,NA,CASSGGLRQPQHF,TGTGCCAGCAGCGGTGGGCTACGTCAGCCCCAGCATTTT
NA,TRBJ1-1,TRBV30,12,once,CAWSLGGTEAFF,TGTGCCTGGAGCCTGGGGGGTACTGAAGCTTTCTTT
TRBD1,TRBJ2-1,TRBV7-9,14,NA,CASSFQGQDGEQFF,TGTGCCAGCAGCTTCCAGGGACAGGATGGGGAGCAGTTCTTC
TRBD1,TRBJ1-4,TRBV30,15,few,CAWRRGQGFSEKLFF,TGTGCCTGGAGGCGAGGACAGGGATTTAGCGAAAAACTGTTTTTT
TRBD1,TRBJ2-7,TRBV6-5,16,NA,CASSYSKDRGSYEQYF,TGTGCCAGCAGTTACTCGAAGGACAGGGGCTCCTACGAGCAGTACTTC
NA,TRBJ2-7,TRBV4-3,15,NA,CASSQGSRVDYEQYF,TGCGCCAGCAGCCAAGGGTCGCGCGTAGACTACGAGCAGTACTTC